Below are 29 T cell receptor beta chains sequenced from a single sample in a study of T-cell memory formation after mild COVID-19. One entry per CDR3 protein, called by TCRdb with MiXCR from the 5' RACE reads. The top ten clones hold roughly an eighth of a sample with 500,000 to 550,000 distinct CDR3 sequences, roughly 20% of them seen once. Sequenced sample: PBMCs or a T cell subset sorted from them (not recorded which). The receptors were gathered from an adult woman who had mild COVID-19 (a few samples of this study predate the infection). Cell type and time point are not known.

This chain uses TRBV29-1 with TRBJ2-2; 7 bases line up with TRBD1. CDR1 SQVTM and CDR2 ANQGSEA come from the germline V gene. V was pared by 4 bases and J by 1 base, with 6 bases of the junction left unmatched. The CDR3 has 15 amino acids. The CDR3: CSVVMPGGNTGELFF. The CDR3 coding sequence is TGCAGCGTTGTGATGCCAGGGGGGAACACCGGGGAGCTGTTTTTT.

The chain joins TRBV2 to TRBJ2-3; 11 nucleotides line up with TRBD2. The germline gives CDR1 SNHLY, CDR2 FYNNEI. V was pared by 2 bases and J by 1 base, with 2 bases of the junction left unmatched. The CDR3 totals 16 residues. This CDR3 is CASSELLAGGTDTQYF. In DNA form, the CDR3 reads TGTGCCAGCAGTGAACTACTAGCGGGGGGCACAGATACGCAGTATTTT.

This clonotype has a handful of counts. The chain joins TRBV30 to TRBJ1-1; D ambiguous. The germline V gene has CDR1 GTSNPN and CDR2 SVGIG (reference sequence). The CDR3 totals 14 residues. Trimming pared 2 bases from V and 1 base from J, leaving 11 bases between. The CDR3 protein is CAWSLGIGNTEAFF. In nucleotides, the CDR3 is TGTGCCTGGAGTCTAGGGATAGGGAACACTGAAGCTTTCTTT.

This chain connects TRBV6-5 to TRBJ1-4, with D possibly matching TRBD1 (5 bases). Germline CDR1 MNHEY, CDR2 SVGAGI. The CDR3 is made up of 11 amino acids. Written as DNA, the CDR3 is TGTAGGACACCAACTAATGAAAAACTGTTTTTT. The encoded protein is CRTPTNEKLFF.

The V and J genes are TRBV30 and TRBJ2-7; TRBD2 matches 7 bases. CDR1 GTSNPN and CDR2 SVGIG come from the germline V gene (reference sequence). Trimming at V came to 2 bases and at J to 2 bases, leaving 3 bases not matched to a gene. CDR3 length equals 13 residues. CDR3 sequence: CAWSRGETYEQYF. The CDR3 nucleotides are TGTGCCTGGAGTCGGGGGGAAACCTACGAGCAGTACTTC.

V gene TRBV4-1 combines with J gene TRBJ1-4; a possible D gene is TRBD1 (5 bases). Germline values: CDR1 MGHRA, CDR2 YSYEKL. Trimming removed 3 bases from V and 0 bases from J, with 11 bases in between. The length of the CDR3 is 16 residues. Here the CDR3 DNA reads TGCGCCAGCAGCCAGGGGACCGCCGCAACTAATGAAAAACTGTTTTTT. Translation: CASSQGTAATNEKLFF.

This clonotype appeared a few times. The genes are TRBV4-3 and TRBJ1-4; unclear D gene. Germline V CDR1 and CDR2: LGHNA, YSLEER. Trimming shortened V by 4 bases and J by 8 bases, and 11 bases separated the two germline ends. The CDR3 is made up of 13 amino acids. The CDR3 sequence is CASSLWEGEKLFF. In nucleotides, the CDR3 is TGCGCCAGCAGCCTCTGGGAGGGAGAAAAACTGTTTTTT.

This chain connects TRBV12-3 or TRBV12-4 to TRBJ2-3; 8 bases map to TRBD2. The CDR3 spans 14 residues. V lost 5 bases to trimming and J lost 0 bases; unmatched junction nucleotides: 1. CDR3 in DNA: TGTGCCAGCAGTACTAGCGGTAGCACAGATACGCAGTATTTT. Amino acids: CASSTSGSTDTQYF.

This clonotype was seen many times. The chain combines TRBV5-1 with TRBJ2-6; the D gene is possibly TRBD2 (6 bases). V lost 2 bases and J 0 bases, leaving 6 bases between the germline ends. The CDR3 runs to 15 residues. Germline CDR1 is SGHRS and CDR2 is YFSETQ. The CDR3 region is CASSLAGSGANVLTF. In DNA form, the CDR3 reads TGCGCCAGCAGCTTAGCGGGCTCTGGGGCCAACGTCCTGACTTTC.

V usage is TRBV5-1 and J usage is TRBJ2-1; the D is unclear. Germline V gene sequence: CDR1 SGHRS, CDR2 YFSETQ. The CDR3 sequence is 16 residues long. V lost 1 base to trimming and J lost 2 bases, with 13 bases between them. CDR3 sequence: CASSLLGLLTYNEQFF. In DNA form, the CDR3 reads TGCGCCAGCAGCTTGTTAGGGCTTCTAACCTACAATGAGCAGTTCTTC.

In its sample, this clonotype was seen a few times. The chain has TRBV4-3 and TRBJ2-7; 9 bases align to TRBD1. CDR1 is LGHNA, CDR2 YSLEER, per germline. V shed 3 bases, J shed 7 bases, and the junction held 10 bases outside the gene matches. CDR3 size: 15 residues. CDR3: CASSHADRGLGEQYF. CDR3 DNA: TGCGCCAGCAGCCATGCAGACAGGGGGTTGGGAGAGCAGTACTTC.

This clonotype has ten or more counts. The V and J genes are TRBV7-2 and TRBJ2-5, with D perhaps assigned TRBD1 or TRBD2 (6 bases each). The germline V gene encodes CDR1 SGHTA and CDR2 FQGNSA. The V end lost 1 base, the J end lost 5 bases, and 11 bases lay between the germline ends. This CDR3 contains 14 residues. This CDR3 reads CASSLGGAGETQYF. The CDR3 DNA follows: TGTGCCAGCAGCTTAGGGGGGGCCGGGGAGACCCAGTACTTC.

The chain is built from TRBV12-3 or TRBV12-4 and TRBJ1-6; D unclear. V was cut by 3 bases and J by 6 bases, with 12 bases left in between. This CDR3 is 15 amino acids long. In nucleotides, the CDR3 is TGTGCCAGCAGTTTTTCGGCCAGGAGTAATTCACCCCTCCACTTT. It specifies CASSFSARSNSPLHF.

This clonotype was recorded a few times. The chain is built from TRBV7-9 and TRBJ2-2, with D unclear. The V gene lost 1 base and the J gene lost 3 bases, with 18 bases spanning the gap. This CDR3 has 18 residues. CDR1 is SEHNR and CDR2 is FQNEAQ in the germline V gene (reference sequence). CDR3 sequence (DNA): TGTGCCAGCAGCTTAGAGGAAGGCAGAATCGCCTACACCGGGGAGCTGTTTTTT. This codes for CASSLEEGRIAYTGELFF.

The chain has TRBV7-3 and TRBJ2-3; 12 positions agree with TRBD2. V shed 2 bases, J shed 5 bases, and the junction held 5 bases outside the gene matches. The CDR3 is made up of 16 amino acids. Germline V CDR1 and CDR2: SGHTA, FQGTGA. The CDR3 is CASSLGLAGGQDTQYF. The CDR3 DNA sequence: TGTGCCAGCAGCTTAGGGCTAGCGGGGGGGCAAGATACGCAGTATTTT. The entire variable domain, with the rest obtained from reference TRBV7-3 and TRBJ2-3, is as follows: GAGVSQTPSNKVTEKGKYVELRCDPISGHTALYWYRQSLGQGPEFLIYFQGTGAADDSGLPNDRFFAVRPEGSVSTLKIQRTERGDSAVYLCASSLGLAGGQDTQYFGPGTRLTVL.

V and J are TRBV15 and TRBJ2-4; D gene unclear. The CDR3 loop spans 15 amino acids. Germline V gene lookup returns CDR1 LNHNV and CDR2 YYDKDF (reference sequence). Trimming left V 3 bases short and J 3 bases short, with 12 bases between. The CDR3 reads CATSSATSIKNIQYF. The CDR3 bases are TGTGCCACCAGCAGCGCCACCTCTATCAAAAACATTCAGTACTTC.

Only a few counts were recorded for this clonotype. The rearrangement joins TRBV20-1 to TRBJ2-1; 11 bases match TRBD2. The ends lost 5 bases at V and 4 bases at J; junction bases unmatched: 4. Germline-derived CDR1 and CDR2 are DFQATT and SNEGSKA (reference sequence). The CDR3 is made up of 14 amino acids. The CDR3 here is CSAPGLADYNEQFF. The CDR3 DNA reads TGCAGTGCTCCGGGACTAGCGGATTACAATGAGCAGTTCTTC.

This chain uses TRBV7-3 with TRBJ2-3; D possibly corresponds to TRBD2 (6 bases). Trimming pared 2 bases from V and 6 bases from J, leaving 18 bases between. The CDR3 spans 16 residues. Germline CDR1 SGHTA, CDR2 FQGTGA. The DNA of the CDR3 is TGTGCCAGCAGCTTAGGGGGACTGTCGGAGGCCGATACGCAGTATTTT. This translates into CASSLGGLSEADTQYF.

The J gene is TRBJ2-5, the V gene TRBV24-1, with a possible D match to TRBD2 (6 bases). CDR1 and CDR2 (germline): KGHDR, SFDVKD. Deletions cut 4 bases from V and 5 bases from J, with 10 bases between. The CDR3 is made up of 13 amino acids. DNA for the CDR3: TGTGCCACCAGTGAGATGGGGAGGGAGACCCAGTACTTC. It is translated as CATSEMGRETQYF.

The gene calls are TRBV4-2 and TRBJ1-1; D remains ambiguous. V gave up 3 bases and J gave up 5 bases, with 16 bases separating them. Germline values: CDR1 LGHNA, CDR2 YNFKEQ. There are 15 residues in the CDR3. The CDR3 region is CASSQFGEVGTEAFF. The CDR3 bases are TGTGCCAGCAGCCAGTTTGGAGAAGTAGGAACTGAAGCTTTCTTT.

The gene calls are TRBV27 and TRBJ1-2, with D unclear. V dropped 5 bases and J dropped 2 bases, with 9 bases sitting between them. The CDR3 sequence is 13 residues long. Germline V lookup: CDR1 MNHEY, CDR2 SMNVEV (reference sequence). CDR3 residues: CASSHRANYGYTF. DNA of the CDR3: TGTGCCAGCAGTCACCGGGCCAACTATGGCTACACCTTC.

The CDR3 region is CASSGDSYNEQFF. The CDR3 DNA sequence: TGTGCCAGCAGCGGCGACAGCTACAATGAGCAGTTCTTC. This sequence joins TRBV5-4 and TRBJ2-1; weak D call: TRBD1 (5 bases). Germline assignment: CDR1 SGHNT and CDR2 YYREEE (reference sequence). V lost 4 bases, J lost 3 bases, and 8 bases lay in between. The CDR3 consists of 13 residues.

With respect to this clonotype: One junction end does not reproduce the germline sequence, and a read error may be involved. The chain uses TRBV4-2 and TRBJ2-3; D tentatively reads TRBD1 or TRBD2 (5 bases each). The CDR3 extends over 16 amino acids. Germline CDR1 is LGHNA and CDR2 is YNFKEQ. CDR3 in DNA: TGTGCCAGCAGACAAGAGGTAACGAGGGGCATAGATACGCAGTATTTT. Translated: CASRQEVTRGIDTQYF.

This clonotype has at least ten counts. This sequence joins TRBV3-1 and TRBJ2-3; 10 nucleotides line up with TRBD2. The CDR3 runs to 16 residues. CDR1 LGHDT and CDR2 YNNKEL come from the germline V gene (reference sequence). With V trimmed by 4 bases and J by 0 bases, 4 bases remained unmatched. CDR3 nucleotides: TGTGCCAGCAGCCCCAAGCGGGGGGGAAGCACAGATACGCAGTATTTT. As protein: CASSPKRGGSTDTQYF.

The rearrangement uses TRBV6-6 and TRBJ2-7; tentatively, D is TRBD1 or TRBD2 (5 bases each). The V end lost 6 bases, the J end lost 2 bases, and 20 bases lay between the germline ends. The CDR3 sequence is 16 residues long. Germline CDR1 and CDR2: MNHNY and SVGAGI (reference sequence). CDR3 sequence: CASSHGPGAIPYEQYF. The CDR3 nucleotides read TGTGCCAGCAGCCATGGTCCCGGGGCTATCCCCTACGAGCAGTACTTC.

The sample holds a few counts of this clonotype. The V call is TRBV6-5, the J call TRBJ1-5; D may be TRBD1 (5 bases). This CDR3 contains 15 residues. CDR1 MNHEY and CDR2 SVGAGI come from the germline V gene. V was clipped by 5 bases and J by 0 bases, with 11 bases between them. The CDR3, as DNA: TGTGCCAGCAGTCCTGACGACAGTAGCAATCAGCCCCAGCATTTT. Translated: CASSPDDSSNQPQHF.

The chain employs TRBV6-5 and TRBJ1-5, with 8 bases that match TRBD1. Germline loops: CDR1 MNHEY, CDR2 SVGAGI. This CDR3 comprises 15 residues. The J segment lost 2 bases and the V segment lost 6 bases, leaving 6 bases of the junction unmatched. CDR3 amino acids: CASRPQDRGNQPQHF. In DNA, the CDR3 is TGTGCCAGCAGACCCCAGGACAGGGGCAATCAGCCCCAGCATTTT.

This clonotype showed up many times. V is TRBV11-2 and J is TRBJ2-3, with 9 bases lining up with TRBD2. The V gene end was trimmed by 3 bases and the J gene end by 5 bases; junction bases not matched to a gene: 6. CDR1 and CDR2 from the germline V gene are SGHAT and FQNNGV. The CDR3 is made up of 15 amino acids. The CDR3 is CASSFTGLAGDTQYF. The CDR3 nucleotides read TGTGCCAGCAGCTTTACGGGACTAGCTGGAGATACGCAGTATTTT.

J is TRBJ1-1 and V is TRBV12-3 or TRBV12-4; D is uncertain. The CDR3 has 11 residues. Trimming pared 7 bases from V and 3 bases from J, leaving 6 bases between. CDR3 coding DNA: TGTGCCAGCATGCGGGACACTGAAGCTTTCTTT. Amino acids: CASMRDTEAFF.